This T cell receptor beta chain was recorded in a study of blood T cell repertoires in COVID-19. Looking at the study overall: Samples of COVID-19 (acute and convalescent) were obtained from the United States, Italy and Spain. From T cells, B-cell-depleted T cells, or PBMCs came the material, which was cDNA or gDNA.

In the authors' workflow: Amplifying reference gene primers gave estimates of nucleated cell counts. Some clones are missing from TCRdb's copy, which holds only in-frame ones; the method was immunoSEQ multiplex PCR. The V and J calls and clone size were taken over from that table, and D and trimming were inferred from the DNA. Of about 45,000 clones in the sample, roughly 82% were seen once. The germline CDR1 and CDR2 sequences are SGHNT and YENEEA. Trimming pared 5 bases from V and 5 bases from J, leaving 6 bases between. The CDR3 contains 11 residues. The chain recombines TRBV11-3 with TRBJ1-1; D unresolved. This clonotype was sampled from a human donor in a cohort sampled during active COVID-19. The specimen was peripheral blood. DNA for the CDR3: TGTGCCAGCAGCCTGAGAACTGAAGCTTTCTTT. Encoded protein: CASSLRTEAFF.